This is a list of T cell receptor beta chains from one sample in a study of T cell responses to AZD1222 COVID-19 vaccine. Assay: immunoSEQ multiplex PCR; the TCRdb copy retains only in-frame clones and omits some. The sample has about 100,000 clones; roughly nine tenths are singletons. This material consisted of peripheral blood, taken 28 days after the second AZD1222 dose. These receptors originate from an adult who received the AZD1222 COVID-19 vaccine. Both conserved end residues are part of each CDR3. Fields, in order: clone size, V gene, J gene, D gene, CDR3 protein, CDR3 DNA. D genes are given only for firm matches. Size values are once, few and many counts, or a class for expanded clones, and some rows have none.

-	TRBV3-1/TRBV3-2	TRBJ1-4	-	CASSFRLGTNEKLFF	TGTGCCAGCAGCTTCCGACTGGGAACTAATGAAAAACTGTTTTTT
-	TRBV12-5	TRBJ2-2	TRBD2	CASAPGTSGGWGTGELFF	TGTGCTAGTGCCCCGGGGACTAGCGGGGGGTGGGGCACCGGGGAGCTGTTTTTT
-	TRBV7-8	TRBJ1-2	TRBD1	CASSLDPTGAGYTF	TGTGCCAGCAGCTTAGATCCGACAGGGGCCGGCTACACCTTC
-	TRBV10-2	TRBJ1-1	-	CASQIRVSTEAFF	TGCGCCAGCCAGATCAGGGTTTCCACTGAAGCTTTCTTT
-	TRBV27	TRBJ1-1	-	CASSLRQNTEAFF	TGTGCCAGCAGTTTACGACAGAACACTGAAGCTTTCTTT
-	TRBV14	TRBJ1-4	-	CASSQDNYEKLFF	TGTGCCAGCAGCCAAGATAATTATGAAAAACTGTTTTTT
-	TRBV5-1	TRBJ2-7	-	CASSSQLGVASLEQYF	TGCGCCAGCAGCTCCCAGCTGGGGGTGGCATCCCTCGAGCAGTACTTC
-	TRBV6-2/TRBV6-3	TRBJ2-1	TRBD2	CASSLAGTPYNEQFF	TGTGCCAGCAGTTTAGCGGGAACCCCCTACAATGAGCAGTTCTTC
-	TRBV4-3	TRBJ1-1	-	CASSQEFMVDAEAFF	TGCGCCAGCAGCCAAGAGTTTATGGTGGACGCTGAAGCTTTCTTT
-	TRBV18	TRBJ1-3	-	CASSPNGANAGNTIYF	TGTGCCAGCTCACCCAACGGGGCGAACGCTGGAAACACCATATATTTT
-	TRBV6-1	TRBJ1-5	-	CASSEETGGSQPQHF	TGTGCCAGCAGTGAAGAGACAGGAGGGAGTCAGCCCCAGCATTTT
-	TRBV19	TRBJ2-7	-	CASSSQAYEQYF	TGTGCCAGTAGTAGTCAGGCCTACGAGCAGTACTTC
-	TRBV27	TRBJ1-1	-	CASSLYPMNTEAFF	TGTGCCAGCAGTTTATACCCAATGAACACTGAAGCTTTCTTT
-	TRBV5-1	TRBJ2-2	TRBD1	CASSWDRPNTGELFF	TGCGCCAGCAGCTGGGACAGGCCGAACACCGGGGAGCTGTTTTTT
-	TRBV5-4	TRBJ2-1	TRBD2	CASSPGTRRGWEQFF	TGTGCCAGCAGCCCCGGGACTAGGCGGGGGTGGGAGCAGTTCTTC
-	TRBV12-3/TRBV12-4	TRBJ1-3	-	CASRGQGNTIYF	TGTGCCAGCAGGGGCCAGGGAAACACCATATATTTT
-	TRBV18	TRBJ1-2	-	CASSPNIETGSYGYTF	TGTGCCAGCTCACCTAACATAGAAACGGGGTCTTATGGCTACACCTTC
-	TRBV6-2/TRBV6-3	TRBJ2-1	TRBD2	CASSIGGGVNEQFF	TGTGCCAGCAGTATAGGCGGGGGGGTGAATGAGCAGTTCTTC
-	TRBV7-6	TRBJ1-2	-	CASRGSYGYTF	TGTGCCAGTCGAGGGTCCTATGGCTACACCTTC
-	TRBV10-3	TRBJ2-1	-	CAISGTGTPPFF	TGTGCCATCAGTGGAACCGGGACCCCCCCGTTCTTC
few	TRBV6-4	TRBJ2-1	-	CASSHVGDPYNEQFF	TGTGCCAGCAGCCACGTCGGGGACCCGTACAATGAGCAGTTCTTC
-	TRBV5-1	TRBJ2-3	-	CASSNNEDTQYF	TGCGCCAGCAGCAATAATGAAGATACGCAGTATTTT
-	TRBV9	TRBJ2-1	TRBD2	CASSVGSGSFDEQFF	TGTGCCAGCAGCGTAGGTAGCGGGAGTTTCGATGAGCAGTTCTTC
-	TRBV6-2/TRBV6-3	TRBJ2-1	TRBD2	CASSFTIYAGTSGIDEQFF	TGTGCCAGCAGCTTTACTATCTATGCCGGGACTAGCGGGATAGATGAGCAGTTCTTC
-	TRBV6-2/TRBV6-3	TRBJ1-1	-	CASSYRVQGRMNTEAFF	TGTGCCAGCAGTTACAGGGTCCAGGGAAGGATGAACACTGAAGCTTTCTTT
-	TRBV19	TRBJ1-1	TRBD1	CASSDDRDTEAFF	TGTGCCAGTAGTGACGACAGGGACACTGAAGCTTTCTTT
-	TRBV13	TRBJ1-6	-	CASRVWTVYNSPLHF	TGTGCCAGCAGAGTCTGGACAGTCTATAATTCACCCCTCCACTTT
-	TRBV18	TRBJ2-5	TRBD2	CASSPGGLAGQETQYF	TGTGCCAGCTCACCTGGCGGACTAGCGGGGCAAGAGACCCAGTACTTC
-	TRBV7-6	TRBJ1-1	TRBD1	CASSSTGGGTEAFF	TGTGCCAGCAGTTCGACAGGGGGAGGAACTGAAGCTTTCTTT
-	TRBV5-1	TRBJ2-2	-	CASSLIDSNTGELFF	TGCGCCAGCAGCTTAATAGATTCGAACACCGGGGAGCTGTTTTTT
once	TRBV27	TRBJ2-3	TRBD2	CASSPGTSGTLRQYF	TGTGCCAGCAGTCCTGGGACTAGCGGAACTCTTAGGCAGTATTTT
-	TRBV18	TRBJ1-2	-	CASSPSPKTGIYGYTF	TGTGCCAGCTCACCCTCCCCGAAGACGGGAATCTATGGCTACACCTTC
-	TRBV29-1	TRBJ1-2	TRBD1	CSVGGGTGINYGYTF	TGCAGCGTTGGTGGTGGGACAGGCATAAACTATGGCTACACCTTC
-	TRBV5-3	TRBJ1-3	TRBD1	CARSLLGTGTGNTIYF	TGTGCCAGAAGCCTGCTTGGGACAGGGACTGGAAACACCATATATTTT
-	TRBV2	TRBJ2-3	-	CASSEAPWTTSTDTQYF	TGTGCCAGCAGTGAAGCCCCTTGGACTACTAGCACAGATACGCAGTATTTT
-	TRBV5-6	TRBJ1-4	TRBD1	CASSLTGEEKLFF	TGTGCCAGCAGCTTGACAGGGGAGGAAAAACTGTTTTTT
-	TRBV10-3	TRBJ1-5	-	CAISSSANQPQHF	TGTGCCATCAGCTCCAGTGCAAATCAGCCCCAGCATTTT
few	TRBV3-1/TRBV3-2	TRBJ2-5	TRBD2	CASSRKGGWTSGGPQETQYF	TGTGCCAGCAGCCGGAAAGGAGGTTGGACTAGCGGGGGGCCACAAGAGACCCAGTACTTC
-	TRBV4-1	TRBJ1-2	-	CASSLQVPGPSAGYGYTF	TGCGCCAGCAGCTTACAAGTCCCGGGACCCTCTGCAGGTTATGGCTACACCTTC
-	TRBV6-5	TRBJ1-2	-	CASSYEQAGGYTF	TGTGCCAGCAGTTATGAACAGGCGGGGGGCTACACCTTC
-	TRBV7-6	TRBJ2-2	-	CASSLDLNSLSTGELFF	TGTGCCAGCAGCTTAGACCTTAATTCGCTGTCCACCGGGGAGCTGTTTTTT
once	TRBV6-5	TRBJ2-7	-	CASSYRLTSSYEQYF	TGTGCCAGCAGCTACCGACTGACTAGCTCCTACGAGCAGTACTTC